Listed below are T cell receptor beta chains from one sample, sequenced in a study of identical twins. TCRdb independently ran MiXCR on the 5' RACE reads; one entry per CDR3 protein. The table has nearly 900,000 distinct CDR3 sequences, 9% to 15% seen once. These same data were also listed under a study on yellow fever vaccine responses in identical twins.

The specimen was PBMCs. Source of these receptors: a young woman in good health. Each CDR3 is given with its conserved first and last residue. A D gene is named only where the DNA matches it firmly. Not all rows give a size; the values are once, few, many and, for expanded clones, a class.

v_gene,d_gene,abundance,j_gene,CDR3nt,CDR3aa
TRBV20-1,TRBD1,few,TRBJ1-1,TGCAGTGCTAGTCCCGGGACAGGGTCCACTGAAGCTTTCTTT,CSASPGTGSTEAFF
TRBV12-3/TRBV12-4,TRBD2,-,TRBJ2-7,TGTGCCAGCAGCCGGAGGACTAGCGGGAGTGTCTACGAGCAGTACTTC,CASSRRTSGSVYEQYF
TRBV10-3,TRBD2,-,TRBJ2-1,TGTGCCATCAGTCCCCACGGGGGGAGCTCCTACAATGAGCAGTTCTTC,CAISPHGGSSYNEQFF
TRBV6-2/TRBV6-3,-,few,TRBJ2-2,TGTGCCAGCATCCACGGGGGGAACACCGGGGAGCTGTTTTTT,CASIHGGNTGELFF
TRBV28,-,-,TRBJ2-5,TGTGCCAGCAGTTCAGGGGGGGGGGAGACGGAGACCCAGTACTTC,CASSSGGGETETQYF
TRBV5-1,TRBD2,-,TRBJ2-1,TGCGCCAGCAGCTTGGGGGCTAGCGGGGTGGTTCGTGAGCAGTTCTTC,CASSLGASGVVREQFF
TRBV7-8,-,many,TRBJ2-2,TGTGCCAGCAGCTTAGTTGAGGCCGGGGAGCTGTTTTTT,CASSLVEAGELFF
TRBV20-1,-,many,TRBJ1-1,TGCAGTGCCTTAGTCGGGATGAGCACTGAAGCTTTCTTT,CSALVGMSTEAFF
TRBV20-1,-,-,TRBJ2-5,TGCAGTGCCGGACAAGTTCAAGAGACCCAGTACTTC,CSAGQVQETQYF
TRBV3-1,TRBD1,-,TRBJ1-2,TGTGCCAGCAGCCCCGGGACAGGGATGTATGGCTACACCTTC,CASSPGTGMYGYTF
TRBV28,-,-,TRBJ2-1,TGTGCCAGCAGTTTCCCTAAGACGGAGCCTCACCTACAGAACTCCTACAATGAGCAGTTCTTC,CASSFPKTEPHLQNSYNEQFF
TRBV3-1,TRBD2,-,TRBJ2-7,TGTGCCAGCAGCCAAGGCGCGGGAGGGGTCTACGAGCAGTACTTC,CASSQGAGGVYEQYF
TRBV12-3/TRBV12-4,-,-,TRBJ2-7,TGTGCCAGCAGTTTATCTCTCGTCTCTTACCTCGAGCAGTACTTC,CASSLSLVSYLEQYF
TRBV21-1,-,many,TRBJ1-1,TGTGCCAGCAGCCCCCGAGAGAGGACAGGTTGGACTGAAGCTTTCTTT,CASSPRERTGWTEAFF
TRBV28,-,many,TRBJ2-2,TGTGCCAGCAGTTTAGATAACACCGGGGAGCTGTTTTTT,CASSLDNTGELFF
TRBV5-5,TRBD1,few,TRBJ2-3,TGTGCCAGCAGCACAGGGGCCACTAGCACAGATACGCAGTATTTT,CASSTGATSTDTQYF